The 14 T cell receptor beta chains reported below all come from one sample, sequenced in a study of CD8+ T cells in alopecia areata (dated by TCRdb to between 2018 and 2020). The receptor library was made with the immunoSEQ multiplex PCR assay. For TCR sequencing, RNA was extracted from every sample and reverse transcribed into cDNA to serve as template. Sourced from immuneACCESS, this table was stored by TCRdb with only in-frame sequences that have V and J called. A share of the clones is absent; for the studies checked, an unresolved V gene accounts for under half, and the remainder has no known explanation. The sample contains around 300,000 clones, roughly 60% of them found a single time. The ten largest clones capture about 0.9% of the sample. The treatment or condition label, read with the paper, signifies: oral pan-JAK inhibitor, 5-10 mg twice daily. Sequenced material: CD4+ T cells sorted from blood, taken around week 53, from a patient treated with tofacitinib. The receptors were gathered from a human donor with alopecia areata.

The chain joins TRBV29-1 to TRBJ2-3; D call uncertain. Germline V lookup: CDR1 SQVTM, CDR2 ANQGSEA. The CDR3 is 11 residues long. Trimming cost V 8 bases and J 5 bases, with 11 bases left between them. The CDR3 sequence is CSTQMVDTQYF. CDR3 nucleotides: TGCAGCACACAAATGGTAGATACGCAGTATTTT.

V usage is TRBV4-2 and J usage is TRBJ2-5; no clear D gene. Deletions cut 4 bases from V and 7 bases from J, with 13 bases between. The CDR3 sequence is 13 residues long. Per germline, CDR1 LGHNA and CDR2 YNFKEQ. In DNA form, the CDR3 reads TGTGCCAGCAGCCCGGCTACCCCGGGGACCCAGTACTTC. Translated, it gives CASSPATPGTQYF.

The chain joins TRBV29-1 to TRBJ2-3, with D possibly matching TRBD1 (5 bases). CDR1 SQVTM and CDR2 ANQGSEA come from the germline V gene. The V gene lost 7 bases and the J gene lost 4 bases, with 12 bases spanning the gap. The CDR3 sequence is 12 residues long. In nucleotides, the CDR3 is TGCAGCGGTGTAAGGGGTTCAGATACGCAGTATTTT. Its translation: CSGVRGSDTQYF.

This chain connects TRBV4-1 to TRBJ1-2, with 10 bases that match TRBD1. The CDR3 consists of 15 residues. The junction had 6 bases not matched to a gene; V was cut back by 3 bases and J by 5 bases. Germline CDR1 MGHRA, CDR2 YSYEKL. The CDR3 DNA is TGCGCCAGCAGCCAGGCGGACAGGGGGGGTTATGGCTACACCTTC. It codes for CASSQADRGGYGYTF.

The V and J genes are TRBV15 and TRBJ1-5; D remains unclear. Germline CDR1 reads LNHNV; CDR2 reads YYDKDF (reference sequence). The CDR3 has 15 amino acids. The V and J ends lost 0 bases and 4 bases respectively, with 10 bases between them. CDR3 DNA: TGTGCCACCAGCAGAGATCAGCGGGGAAATCAGCCCCAGCATTTT. Protein product: CATSRDQRGNQPQHF.

The chain combines TRBV27 with TRBJ2-5; TRBD1 matches 9 bases. Germline values: CDR1 MNHEY, CDR2 SMNVEV (reference sequence). Trimming took 5 bases from V and 1 from J; bases not matched to a gene: 5. CDR3 length: 15 residues. DNA of the CDR3: TGTGCCAGCAGTAGGGACAGGGCATTCCAAGAGACCCAGTACTTC. Amino acid sequence: CASSRDRAFQETQYF.

The CDR3 DNA reads as TGTGCCAGCAGCGCGAACAGGGGACGGTACTTC. Protein product: CASSANRGRYF. This rearrangement joins TRBV11-2 to TRBJ2-7; 7 bases agree with TRBD1. CDR3 length: 11 residues. The V and J ends lost 5 bases and 12 bases, in that order; junction bases with no gene match: 7. Germline-derived CDR1 and CDR2 are SGHAT and FQNNGV.

J is TRBJ2-7 and V is TRBV5-4; 11 positions agree with TRBD1. Germline CDR1 and CDR2: SGHNT and YYREEE (reference sequence). V was clipped by 4 bases and J by 7 bases; unmatched bases: 13. The CDR3 runs 16 residues. The CDR3 spells CASSPPVRTGGGEQYF. The CDR3 nucleotides read TGTGCCAGCAGCCCCCCCGTCAGGACAGGGGGCGGAGAGCAGTACTTC. The full variable domain, with the rest looked up from reference TRBV5-4 and TRBJ2-7, is ETGVTQSPTHLIKTRGQQVTLRCSSQSGHNTVSWYQQALGQGPQFIFQYYREEENGRGNFPPRFSGLQFPNYSSELNVNALELDDSALYLCASSPPVRTGGGEQYFGPGTRLTVT.

This chain links TRBV7-2 with TRBJ2-1; no definite D call. CDR1 and CDR2 from the germline V gene are SGHTA and FQGNSA. The CDR3 is 15 amino acids. V lost 5 bases, J lost 8 bases, and 19 bases lay in between. DNA for the CDR3: TGTGCCAGCAGCCCCACCCTGTCGAGCCCCCATGAGCAGTTCTTC. It specifies CASSPTLSSPHEQFF. Filled out from reference TRBV7-2 and TRBJ2-1, the complete variable domain reads GAGVSQSPSNKVTEKGKDVELRCDPISGHTALYWYRQSLGQGLEFLIYFQGNSAPDKSGLPSDRFSAERTGGSVSTLTIQRTQQEDSAVYLCASSPTLSSPHEQFFGPGTRLTVL.

This clone was detected only a few times. An end of the junction differs from the germline gene, which may be a read error. The chain is built from TRBV29-1 and TRBJ2-7; D gene unclear. CDR3 size: 15 residues. Germline V CDR1 and CDR2: SQVTM, ANQGSEA. The CDR3 sequence: CSAEFRRRTSYEQYF. The CDR3 DNA is TGCAGCGCTGAATTCCGCAGACGCACCTCCTACGAGCAGTACTTC.

The V gene is TRBV25-1, the J gene TRBJ1-5; D is unresolved. V gave up 1 base and J gave up 2 bases, with 3 bases separating them. CDR3 length: 13 residues. Germline assignment: CDR1 MGHDK and CDR2 SYGVNS. The CDR3 spells CASSELGNQPQHF. The CDR3 DNA follows: TGTGCCAGCAGTGAATTGGGCAATCAGCCCCAGCATTTT.

This clone was seen a few times. The rearrangement joins TRBV5-6 to TRBJ2-7; D remains unclear. The ends were cut back, 2 bases at V and 2 bases at J, with 8 bases in the middle. This CDR3 has 13 amino acids. Germline loops: CDR1 SGHDT, CDR2 YYEEEE. As DNA, the CDR3 is TGTGCCAGCAGCTTAGGGCCAACCTACGAGCAGTACTTC. This gives the protein CASSLGPTYEQYF. The whole variable domain, filled in from reference TRBV5-6 and TRBJ2-7, reads DAGVTQSPTHLIKTRGQQVTLRCSPKSGHDTVSWYQQALGQGPQFIFQYYEEEERQRGNFPDRFSGHQFPNYSSELNVNALLLGDSALYLCASSLGPTYEQYFGPGTRLTVT.

This rearrangement joins TRBV5-4 to TRBJ2-5, with 9 bases lining up with TRBD2. Per germline, CDR1 SGHNT and CDR2 YYREEE (reference sequence). J gave up 11 bases and V 0 bases, and 11 bases lay outside the gene matches. The CDR3 consists of 15 residues. The CDR3: CASSLVAGGPEEQYF. CDR3 sequence (DNA): TGTGCCAGCAGCTTGGTGGCGGGGGGGCCAGAAGAGCAGTACTTC.

This chain connects TRBV15 to TRBJ2-3, with D unresolved. Trimming removed 3 bases from V and 0 bases from J, with 4 bases in between. The CDR3 has 13 residues. Germline V gene data show CDR1 as LNHNV and CDR2 as YYDKDF (reference sequence). Here the CDR3 reads CATSRVSTDTQYF. In DNA, the CDR3 is TGTGCCACCAGCAGGGTTAGCACAGATACGCAGTATTTT.